The rows below give T cell receptor beta chains drawn from one sample of a study of T cells after yellow fever vaccination. TCRdb re-called the 5' RACE reads with MiXCR, one entry per CDR3 protein. The table lists 150,000 to 200,000 distinct CDR3 sequences, 6.2% of them singletons, with about 2.7% in the top ten. The starting material was CD4+ T cells sorted from PBMCs, obtained on the day of the first yellow fever vaccination. These receptors all stem from a man in his late teens or twenties who received the YFV17D yellow fever vaccine. Both conserved end residues are part of each CDR3. D genes are given only for firm matches. Rows give clone size only sometimes, using once, few, many, or a class for an expanded clone.

J: TRBJ2-3
size: many
D: TRBD1
V: TRBV7-9
length: 15
CDR3: CASSLRGQGTDTQYF
DNA: TGTGCCAGCAGCTTGAGGGGGCAGGGAACAGATACGCAGTATTTT

J: TRBJ2-5
size: many
D: .
V: TRBV5-1
length: 13
CDR3: CASSVDTQETQYF
DNA: TGCGCCAGCAGCGTGGACACACAAGAGACCCAGTACTTC

J: TRBJ2-2
size: .
D: .
V: TRBV5-4
length: 17
CDR3: CASSLRTRPDFTGELFF
DNA: TGTGCCAGCAGCTTGAGGACAAGACCGGACTTCACCGGGGAGCTGTTTTTT

J: TRBJ2-3
size: many
D: TRBD2
V: TRBV5-5
length: 15
CDR3: CASSPAGGRTDTQYF
DNA: TGTGCCAGCAGCCCAGCGGGGGGGCGCACAGATACGCAGTATTTT

J: TRBJ1-2
size: many
D: .
V: TRBV12-3/TRBV12-4
length: 13
CDR3: CASSYDRNYGYTF
DNA: TGTGCCAGCAGTTATGACAGGAACTATGGCTACACCTTC

J: TRBJ1-5
size: .
D: TRBD1
V: TRBV12-3/TRBV12-4
length: 16
CDR3: CASSFGRGREGQPQHF
DNA: TGTGCCAGCAGTTTCGGCAGGGGGCGCGAGGGTCAGCCCCAGCATTTT

J: TRBJ2-7
size: many
D: TRBD1
V: TRBV6-2/TRBV6-3
length: 16
CDR3: CASSYRQGIPAYEQYF
DNA: TGTGCCAGCAGTTACCGACAGGGAATCCCAGCCTACGAGCAGTACTTC

J: TRBJ1-5
size: few
D: TRBD1
V: TRBV6-2/TRBV6-3
length: 15
CDR3: CASSRDSPSNQPQHF
DNA: TGTGCCAGCAGTCGGGACAGCCCCAGCAATCAGCCCCAGCATTTT

J: TRBJ2-2
size: many
D: .
V: TRBV7-2
length: 15
CDR3: CASSLVEGMRGELFF
DNA: TGTGCCAGCAGCTTAGTAGAGGGCATGCGCGGGGAGCTGTTTTTT

J: TRBJ1-2
size: many
D: TRBD1
V: TRBV7-6
length: 16
CDR3: CASSLMGPGQGYGYTF
DNA: TGTGCCAGCAGCTTAATGGGGCCGGGACAGGGATATGGCTACACCTTC

J: TRBJ2-3
size: .
D: TRBD2
V: TRBV20-1
length: 15
CDR3: CSASGGAPGTDTQYF
DNA: TGCAGTGCCTCCGGGGGGGCTCCGGGCACAGATACGCAGTATTTT

J: TRBJ2-4
size: .
D: TRBD1
V: TRBV7-2
length: 17
CDR3: CASSINRDRGTKNIQYF
DNA: TGTGCCAGCAGCATAAACCGGGACAGGGGTACCAAAAACATTCAGTACTTC

J: TRBJ1-3
size: many
D: .
V: TRBV7-9
length: 17
CDR3: CASSLWRSQGAGNTIYF
DNA: TGTGCCAGCAGCTTGTGGAGGTCCCAAGGAGCCGGAAACACCATATATTTT

J: TRBJ2-3
size: many
D: .
V: TRBV5-1
length: 12
CDR3: CASSSTLGTQYF
DNA: TGCGCCAGCAGCTCGACATTGGGCACGCAGTATTTT

J: TRBJ2-3
size: many
D: TRBD1
V: TRBV5-1
length: 15
CDR3: CASSLVARGSDTQYF
DNA: TGCGCCAGCAGCTTGGTAGCCAGGGGGTCAGATACGCAGTATTTT

J: TRBJ2-7
size: few
D: TRBD2
V: TRBV7-2
length: 15
CDR3: CASSLAASGTSEQYF
DNA: TGTGCCAGCAGCTTAGCGGCTAGCGGGACATCCGAGCAGTACTTC

J: TRBJ2-7
size: many
D: TRBD2
V: TRBV7-2
length: 15
CDR3: CASSQSAGPAYEQYF
DNA: TGTGCCAGCAGTCAGTCAGCGGGGCCGGCCTACGAGCAGTACTTC

J: TRBJ2-3
size: many
D: .
V: TRBV6-6
length: 13
CDR3: CASSFSGEDTQYF
DNA: TGTGCCAGCAGTTTCTCCGGGGAAGATACGCAGTATTTT

J: TRBJ2-1
size: many
D: .
V: TRBV29-1
length: 15
CDR3: CSVLPRRDSYNEQFF
DNA: TGCAGCGTCCTACCCCGGAGGGATTCCTACAATGAGCAGTTCTTC

J: TRBJ1-6
size: few
D: .
V: TRBV11-2
length: 18
CDR3: CASSRGLRKSSYNSPLHF
DNA: TGTGCCAGCAGCCGAGGCCTGCGGAAGAGCTCCTATAATTCACCCCTCCACTTT

J: TRBJ2-7
size: many
D: TRBD1
V: TRBV11-2
length: 14
CDR3: CASSLDPTGGGQYF
DNA: TGTGCCAGCAGCTTAGACCCAACAGGGGGTGGGCAGTACTTC

J: TRBJ2-1
size: few
D: TRBD2
V: TRBV18
length: 15
CDR3: CASSPTSGSYNEQFF
DNA: TGTGCCAGCTCACCAACTAGCGGCTCCTACAATGAGCAGTTCTTC

J: TRBJ1-5
size: many
D: .
V: TRBV12-3/TRBV12-4
length: 16
CDR3: CASSLSGFFSNQPQHF
DNA: TGTGCCAGCAGTTTATCGGGGTTCTTTAGCAATCAGCCCCAGCATTTT

J: TRBJ2-4
size: many
D: .
V: TRBV12-3/TRBV12-4
length: 13
CDR3: CASSPSATGIQYF
DNA: TGTGCCAGCAGTCCGTCGGCCACGGGCATTCAGTACTTC